This entry lists 14 T cell receptor beta chains sequenced from one sample in a study of blood T cell repertoires in COVID-19. Assay: immunoSEQ multiplex PCR; the TCRdb copy retains only in-frame clones and omits some. The repertoire holds approximately 200,000 clones, with around 83% as singletons. Sequencing was carried out using peripheral blood. The receptors derive from a woman in her twenties or thirties with active or convalescent COVID-19.

This clone was seen only once. In the same sample, other DNA sequences code for this CDR3. V gene TRBV24-1 combines with J gene TRBJ1-5, with a weak D call TRBD1 (5 bases). The CDR3 spans 14 residues. CDR1 and CDR2 from the germline V gene are KGHDR and SFDVKD. V lost 9 bases and J lost 1, with 12 bases in between. The CDR3 DNA reads TGTGCCACCTCTGGACATTCGAGCAATCAGCCCCAGCATTTT. Protein product: CATSGHSSNQPQHF.

V and J are TRBV10-3 and TRBJ1-1; no clear D gene. V lost 2 bases and J lost 3, with 13 bases in between. Germline CDR1 ENHRY, CDR2 SYGVKD. The CDR3 consists of 15 residues. DNA of the CDR3: TGTGCCATCAGTGAGACGGAACAGCGGGACACTGAAGCTTTCTTT. The encoded protein is CAISETEQRDTEAFF.

A word on this clone: This CDR3 is also generated by other DNA sequences in the sample. The genes are TRBV5-1 and TRBJ1-2, with D hard to call. Germline V gives CDR1 SGHRS, CDR2 YFSETQ. CDR3 length: 12 residues. The V gene lost 0 bases and the J gene lost 4 bases, with 4 bases spanning the gap. CDR3 sequence: CASSLDSYGYTF. Here the CDR3 DNA reads TGCGCCAGCAGCTTGGACAGCTATGGCTACACCTTC. Full variable domain (remainder filled in from reference TRBV5-1 and TRBJ1-2): KAGVTQTPRYLIKTRGQQVTLSCSPISGHRSVSWYQQTPGQGLQFLFEYFSETQRNKGNFPGRFSGRQFSNSRSEMNVSTLELGDSALYLCASSLDSYGYTFGSGTRLTVV.

The genes are TRBV13 and TRBJ1-3, with TRBD1 as a possible D gene (5 bases). The ends were cut back, 5 bases at V and 0 bases at J, with 11 bases in the middle. This CDR3 is built from 15 residues. Per the germline V gene, CDR1 is PRHDT and CDR2 is FYEKMQ (reference sequence). CDR3 coding DNA: TGTGCCAGCAGCAGAGGCAGGGCCTCTGGAAACACCATATATTTT. Residues: CASSRGRASGNTIYF.

The chain recombines TRBV28 with TRBJ1-6; D uncertain. The ends were cut back, 4 bases at V and 9 bases at J, with 13 bases in the middle. CDR3 length equals 14 residues. In germline, CDR1 is MDHEN, CDR2 SYDVKM. The CDR3 DNA reads TGTGCCAGCAGTTCTACAGTGTTAAGTTCACCCCTCCACTTT. It is translated as CASSSTVLSSPLHF.

This chain joins TRBV30 and TRBJ1-3; D might be TRBD1 (5 bases). The CDR3 has 14 amino acids. Germline-derived CDR1 and CDR2 are GTSNPN and SVGIG (reference sequence). Trimming removed 4 bases at V and 8 bases at J, with 18 bases between. The CDR3 bases are TGTGCCTGGACGGGGGAAGACAGTGTGGACACCATATATTTT. It translates to CAWTGEDSVDTIYF.

The chain is built from TRBV28 and TRBJ1-2; 8 nucleotides line up with TRBD1. CDR3 length equals 15 residues. Looked up from germline, CDR1 is MDHEN and CDR2 is SYDVKM. V was clipped by 4 bases and J by 2 bases; unmatched bases: 6. The CDR3 here is CASSSWTGRNYGYTF. As DNA, the CDR3 is TGTGCCAGCAGTTCTTGGACAGGGAGAAACTATGGCTACACCTTC.

The chain recombines TRBV11-2 with TRBJ2-7, with TRBD1 matching over 7 bases. J lost 4 bases, V lost 5 bases, and 5 bases had no gene match. The CDR3 spans 13 residues. Germline lookup yields CDR1 SGHAT and CDR2 FQNNGV. The CDR3 sequence is CASSLDRSYEQYF. In DNA form, the CDR3 reads TGTGCCAGCAGCCTGGACAGGAGTTACGAGCAGTACTTC.

The chain links TRBV7-6 to TRBJ1-4; TRBD1 aligns across 7 bases. Germline CDR1 and CDR2: SGHVS and FNYEAQ. The CDR3 totals 16 residues. J gave up 5 bases and V 5 bases, and 11 bases lay outside the gene matches. The CDR3 loop reads CASSKGQMSKNEKLFF. The CDR3, as DNA: TGTGCCAGCAGCAAGGGACAGATGTCTAAGAATGAAAAACTGTTTTTT. Variable domain in full (rest from reference TRBV7-6 and TRBJ1-4): GAGVSQSPRYKVTKRGQDVALRCDPISGHVSLYWYRQALGQGPEFLTYFNYEAQQDKSGLPNDRFSAERPEGSISTLTIQRTEQRDSAMYRCASSKGQMSKNEKLFFGSGTQLSVL.

The V and J genes are TRBV5-8 and TRBJ2-7; 9 bases fit TRBD2. The CDR3 is 15 amino acids. Germline-derived CDR1 and CDR2 are SGHTS and YDEGEE. The V segment lost 0 bases and the J segment 7 bases; nucleotides outside the gene matches: 8. The CDR3 coding sequence is TGTGCCAGCAGCTTGGTCTCCAGCGGGAGGCCAGAGCAGTACTTC. Its protein product is CASSLVSSGRPEQYF.

V usage is TRBV19 and J usage is TRBJ2-1; maybe TRBD1 (7 bases). V dropped 3 bases and J dropped 5 bases, with 23 bases sitting between them. Looked up from germline, CDR1 is LNHDA and CDR2 is SQIVND (reference sequence). The CDR3 sequence is 18 residues long. CDR3: CASSIAYSTGSGDNEQFF. Written as DNA, the CDR3 is TGTGCCAGTAGTATTGCGTATTCGACAGGGTCGGGGGACAATGAGCAGTTCTTC.

The genes are TRBV7-2 and TRBJ2-7; TRBD2 agrees at 12 bases. The CDR3 is made up of 15 amino acids. Losses at the gene ends were 5 bases for V and 9 bases for J; bases not matched to a gene: 11. Germline V lookup: CDR1 SGHTA, CDR2 FQGNSA. The CDR3: CASSNRLAGELGQYF. DNA for the CDR3: TGTGCCAGCAGCAACCGACTAGCGGGAGAACTAGGGCAGTACTTC.

This chain joins TRBV2 and TRBJ2-2; D gene ambiguous. Germline assignment: CDR1 SNHLY and CDR2 FYNNEI. This CDR3 has 13 residues. V was pared by 4 bases and J by 1 base, with 4 bases between. CDR3 sequence (DNA): TGTGCCAGCAGTGGACAGAACACCGGGGAGCTGTTTTTT. Translated, it gives CASSGQNTGELFF.

As DNA, the CDR3 is TGTGCCATCAGTGGGGAGGCAGGGGGCCCCTACGAGCAGTACTTC. As protein: CAISGEAGGPYEQYF. The rearrangement joins TRBV10-3 to TRBJ2-7; 8 positions match TRBD1. There are 15 residues in the CDR3. Germline loops: CDR1 ENHRY, CDR2 SYGVKD. V shed 4 bases and J 2 bases; nucleotides not matched to a gene: 7.